Listed below are T cell receptor beta chains from one sample, sequenced in a study of T cell repertoires in cytomegalovirus infection. TCRdb called the reads again in MiXCR, with one record for every CDR3 protein. The sample yields under 150,000 distinct CDR3 sequences, 20% to 30% seen once. These receptors have no identified antigens. The material sequenced was PBMCs, sequenced either directly or after in vitro stimulation (not recorded which). These receptors all come from a human donor in good health (CMV status not recorded). Some clones in this sample may be carry-over from other donors' samples. Both conserved end residues are part of each CDR3. Fields, in order: clone size, V gene, CDR3 protein. Clone size is not always given. Where it is, it says once, few, many or a class for expanded clones.

many	TRBV7-9	CASSHKDRGTEAFF
many	TRBV11-2	CASSKPPSGRIQPGELFF
NA	TRBV28	CASSRTGGGTTEAFF
NA	TRBV19	CASSIPAWGYGYTF
NA	TRBV20-1	CSARDRDRVGGYTF
few	TRBV7-2	CASSFGQGTNEKLFF
NA	TRBV11-2	CASSLFSGMGTDTQYF
many	TRBV5-1	CASSPGPITELFF
NA	TRBV28	CASSWGTGGYTF
NA	TRBV7-4	CASSLTGGTLVNTEAFF
few	TRBV27	CASSTTGTSISHEQYF
few	TRBV7-2	CASSSYRGQTETQYF
NA	TRBV6-5	CASSPQNRIGNTIYF
NA	TRBV6-2/TRBV6-3	CASSYRRGELFF
NA	TRBV19	CASSIRQRNQPQHF